Shown below are 27 T cell receptor beta chains from a single sample sequenced in a study of blood T cell repertoires in COVID-19. Repertoires were generated with immunoSEQ multiplex PCR, while TCRdb's copy carries only in-frame clones and drops some. Here the sample spans about 220,000 clones, approximately 90% being singletons. Sequenced input: PBMCs or T cells enriched from blood (not recorded which). Source of these receptors: a woman aged 18-35 years in a cohort exposed to, infected with or recovered from COVID-19 (not recorded which).

The chain joins TRBV5-4 to TRBJ2-7, with D hard to call. The CDR3 consists of 11 residues. Germline loops: CDR1 SGHNT, CDR2 YYREEE (reference sequence). Between the trimmed V and J ends, which lost 0 bases and 6 bases, there was a span of 4 bases. The CDR3 here is CASSLDGEQYF. CDR3 in DNA: TGTGCCAGCAGCTTGGACGGCGAGCAGTACTTC.

This clone has only a few counts. The rearrangement joins TRBV19 to TRBJ1-5, with unresolved D. The V end was cut by 7 bases, the J end by 5 bases, with 15 bases between. CDR1 LNHDA and CDR2 SQIVND come from the germline V gene (reference sequence). This CDR3 is 14 amino acids long. As DNA, the CDR3 is TGTGCCAGTACCTCCGGGTTGGGAGATCAGCCCCAGCATTTT. Amino acid sequence: CASTSGLGDQPQHF.

This clone was observed once. The V gene is TRBV15, the J gene TRBJ2-1; TRBD1 aligns across 10 bases. This CDR3 is built from 14 residues. Trimming removed 1 base from V and 6 bases from J; junction bases left unmatched: 0. Germline values: CDR1 LNHNV, CDR2 YYDKDF (reference sequence). The chain's CDR3 is CATSRGTGGNEQFF. CDR3 in DNA: TGTGCCACCAGCAGAGGGACAGGGGGCAATGAGCAGTTCTTC.

The rearrangement links TRBV2 to TRBJ1-2; D is unclear. CDR1 and CDR2 (germline): SNHLY, FYNNEI. The CDR3 runs to 13 residues. Trimming took 7 bases from V and 0 from J, leaving 9 bases between them. In DNA, the CDR3 is TGTGCCAGCATTCCGGGAGCTAACTATGGCTACACCTTC. Amino acid sequence: CASIPGANYGYTF.

This sequence joins TRBV14 and TRBJ2-3; D possibly corresponds to TRBD2 (6 bases). The CDR3 covers 15 residues. From germline, CDR1 is SGHDN and CDR2 FVKESK. Trimming removed 5 bases from V and 2 bases from J, with 14 bases in between. The CDR3 DNA reads TGTGCCAGCAGCGGGGTAGCGGACTCCACAGATACGCAGTATTTT. It is translated as CASSGVADSTDTQYF.

This clone was recorded only once. This rearrangement joins TRBV18 to TRBJ2-1; D may be TRBD2 (6 bases). The germline V gene has CDR1 KGHSH and CDR2 LQKENI. The ends were cut back, 3 bases at V and 1 base at J, with 28 bases in the middle. This CDR3 comprises 21 residues. CDR3 sequence (DNA): TGTGCCAGCTCACCGTCGCTGGCGGGAAGTGAAAAATACGAGTCCTACAATGAGCAGTTCTTC. This encodes CASSPSLAGSEKYESYNEQFF.

This chain uses TRBV6-2 or TRBV6-3 with TRBJ1-2, with D tentatively TRBD1 (6 bases). The CDR3 spans 15 residues. V lost 2 bases and J lost 8, with 18 bases in between. Germline loops: CDR1 MNHEY, CDR2 SVGEGT. The CDR3 DNA reads as TGTGCCAGCAGTTACGAACAGGGCAAATTGGAAGGCTACACCTTC. Translated: CASSYEQGKLEGYTF.

For this clone: The junction departs from the called germline gene at one end, perhaps through a read error. The chain carries TRBV9 and TRBJ2-3; 9 bases align to TRBD2. Germline V lookup: CDR1 SGDLS, CDR2 YYNGEE. The CDR3 consists of 14 residues. In DNA form, the CDR3 reads TGTGCCAGCAGCGTAGTCCCTAGCGGGACTGATATCACTTTT. Translating gives CASSVVPSGTDITF.

V usage is TRBV6-5 and J usage is TRBJ1-6, with unresolved D. The CDR3 spans 12 residues. V was shortened by 6 bases and J by 8 bases, with 8 bases between the two germline ends. Germline V gene lookup returns CDR1 MNHEY and CDR2 SVGAGI. The CDR3 loop is CASRREDSPLHF. The DNA of the CDR3 is TGTGCCAGCAGGAGGGAAGATTCACCCCTCCACTTT.

The chain recombines TRBV19 with TRBJ1-2; 11 bases agree with TRBD1. This CDR3 spans 15 amino acids. V was clipped by 1 base and J by 4 bases; unmatched bases: 2. Germline V lookup: CDR1 LNHDA, CDR2 SQIVND (reference sequence). The CDR3 here is CASSIGTGGGYGYTF. The CDR3 DNA reads as TGTGCCAGTAGTATAGGGACAGGGGGCGGCTATGGCTACACCTTC.

This chain uses TRBV3-1 (or the pseudogene TRBV3-2) with TRBJ2-1; 12 positions match TRBD2. CDR3 length: 19 amino acids. The germline gives CDR1 LGHDT, CDR2 YNNKEL (reference sequence). Unmatched junction bases numbered 15, after V lost 1 base and J lost 8 bases. The CDR3 region is CASSQGRASGGAVFDEQFF. The CDR3 DNA follows: TGTGCCAGCAGCCAAGGTAGGGCTAGCGGGGGGGCTGTGTTCGATGAGCAGTTCTTC.

The rearrangement uses TRBV4-1 and TRBJ2-7; possible D gene TRBD2, 5 bases. V was trimmed by 1 base and J by 6 bases, leaving 10 bases between them. CDR3 size: 13 residues. Germline loops: CDR1 MGHRA, CDR2 YSYEKL. Here the CDR3 DNA reads TGCGCCAGCAGCCAAGTTGGAGGAGTCGAGCAGTACTTC. Protein sequence: CASSQVGGVEQYF.

The chain has TRBV12-3 or TRBV12-4 and TRBJ1-6, with D unresolved. V was clipped by 2 bases and J by 7 bases, with 3 bases between them. The CDR3 consists of 12 residues. The CDR3 coding sequence is TGTGCCAGCAGTTTATCGAATTCACCCCTCCACTTT. The encoded protein is CASSLSNSPLHF.

In regard to this clone: The same CDR3 can be traced to other DNA sequences in this sample. The gene calls are TRBV5-1 and TRBJ1-1; D ambiguous. V was shortened by 0 bases and J by 1 base, with 7 bases between the two germline ends. Germline CDR1 SGHRS, CDR2 YFSETQ. CDR3 length: 14 residues. CDR3 coding DNA: TGCGCCAGCAGCTTGGTACCAGGGAACACTGAAGCTTTCTTT. Protein product: CASSLVPGNTEAFF.

The V gene is TRBV14, the J gene TRBJ2-7, with 9 nucleotides matching TRBD1. The CDR3 extends over 15 amino acids. The V gene's germline CDR1 is SGHDN and CDR2 FVKESK. J was trimmed by 0 bases and V by 4 bases; bases with no gene match: 4. The CDR3 DNA sequence: TGTGCCAGCAGCCGGGACAGGGCAAGCTCCTACGAGCAGTACTTC. Protein: CASSRDRASSYEQYF. Looking up the rest from reference TRBV14 and TRBJ2-7 gives the full variable domain: EAGVTQFPSHSVIEKGQTVTLRCDPISGHDNLYWYRRVMGKEIKFLLHFVKESKQDESGMPNNRFLAERTGGTYSTLKVQPAELEDSGVYFCASSRDRASSYEQYFGPGTRLTVT.

The chain combines TRBV19 with TRBJ2-3; TRBD2 aligns across 7 bases. The trim removed 4 bases at V and 1 base at J, leaving 8 bases unmatched. Looked up from germline, CDR1 is LNHDA and CDR2 is SQIVND (reference sequence). The CDR3 is 16 residues long. In DNA, the CDR3 is TGTGCCAGTAGTAAACTAGCGTCACGAGGCACAGATACGCAGTATTTT. This gives the protein CASSKLASRGTDTQYF. The entire variable domain, with the rest obtained from reference TRBV19 and TRBJ2-3, is as follows: DGGITQSPKYLFRKEGQNVTLSCEQNLNHDAMYWYRQDPGQGLRLIYYSQIVNDFQKGDIAEGYSVSREKKESFPLTVTSAQKNPTAFYLCASSKLASRGTDTQYFGPGTRLTVL.

V usage is TRBV5-1 and J usage is TRBJ1-2; D perhaps matches TRBD1 (5 bases). Germline V gene lookup returns CDR1 SGHRS and CDR2 YFSETQ. Deletions cut 4 bases from V and 4 bases from J, with 17 bases between. The CDR3 has 15 amino acids. The CDR3 sequence is CASSPEVGAPYGYTF. DNA for the CDR3: TGCGCCAGCAGCCCTGAAGTAGGGGCGCCCTATGGCTACACCTTC.

The V call is TRBV6-5, the J call TRBJ1-5; 10 positions match TRBD1. The germline V gene has CDR1 MNHEY and CDR2 SVGAGI. Trimming cost V 5 bases and J 0 bases; bases outside gene matches: 1. The CDR3 has 15 amino acids. The CDR3 DNA reads as TGTGCCAGCAGTCGGGACAGGGGTAGCAATCAGCCCCAGCATTTT. Translated: CASSRDRGSNQPQHF.

This chain links TRBV6-2 or TRBV6-3 with TRBJ1-2; a weak D match, TRBD1 (6 bases). CDR1 is MNHEY and CDR2 is SVGEGT in the germline V gene. V lost 5 bases, J lost 2 bases, and 9 bases lay in between. The CDR3 is 13 amino acids. CDR3 sequence: CASSRTENYGYTF. The CDR3 DNA sequence: TGTGCCAGCAGTCGGACAGAGAACTATGGCTACACCTTC.

To note about this clone: A junction boundary mismatches the germline segment, possibly from a read error. CDR3 amino acids: CASSLDRSNQPQHF. CDR3 nucleotides: TGTGCCAGCAGTTTGGACAGAAGCAATCAGCCCCAGCATTTT. V and J are TRBV5-4 and TRBJ1-5, with a tentative D call TRBD1 (6 bases). This CDR3 is 14 amino acids long. The germline V gene encodes CDR1 SGHNT and CDR2 YYREEE (reference sequence).

The chain couples TRBV5-1 to TRBJ1-3; 7 bases map to TRBD1. The J segment lost 3 bases and the V segment lost 1 base, leaving 7 bases of the junction unmatched. This CDR3 comprises 16 residues. In germline, CDR1 is SGHRS, CDR2 YFSETQ. In nucleotides, the CDR3 is TGCGCCAGCAGCTTGTCAGGGGGGACCTTTGGAAACACCATATATTTT. Its translation is CASSLSGGTFGNTIYF.

This clone was seen only once. This rearrangement joins TRBV3-1 (or the pseudogene TRBV3-2) to TRBJ1-3; D is unclear. This CDR3 region has 16 residues. The V gene lost 0 bases and the J gene lost 0 bases, with 9 bases spanning the gap. Germline assignment: CDR1 LGHDT and CDR2 YNNKEL (reference sequence). The CDR3 spells CASSQERGSSGNTIYF. The DNA for the CDR3 is TGTGCCAGCAGCCAAGAACGAGGGAGCTCTGGAAACACCATATATTTT.

V is TRBV12-3 or TRBV12-4 and J is TRBJ1-2; maybe TRBD1 (6 bases). Trimming removed 6 bases at V and 8 bases at J, with 16 bases between. The CDR3 loop spans 13 amino acids. CDR3 sequence (DNA): TGTGCCAGCAGCCCAGGGGCCCAGAGGGGCTACACCTTC. Its protein product is CASSPGAQRGYTF.

In its sample, this clone was seen once. The CDR3 sequence is CASSLASGDYGYTF. The CDR3 nucleotides are TGTGCCAGCAGCTTGGCTTCAGGGGACTATGGCTACACCTTC. V and J are TRBV7-2 and TRBJ1-2; TRBD1 is a possible D gene (6 bases). Trimming took off 3 bases at V and 3 bases at J, with 11 bases between the two ends. The length of the CDR3 is 14 residues. The germline gives CDR1 SGHTA, CDR2 FQGNSA.

In this sample, this clone turned up once. The genes are TRBV28 and TRBJ2-1, with 7 bases lining up with TRBD1. CDR1 and CDR2 from the germline V gene are MDHEN and SYDVKM. The J segment lost 4 bases and the V segment lost 7 bases, leaving 7 bases of the junction unmatched. This CDR3 comprises 14 residues. The CDR3 loop reads CASMSSGGYNEQFF. For the CDR3, the DNA is TGTGCCAGCATGTCGTCAGGGGGATACAATGAGCAGTTCTTC.

The chain employs TRBV21-1 and TRBJ2-4; TRBD2, the table's D call, was not compared with the DNA. TRBV21-1 is annotated as a pseudogene. This CDR3 spans 17 amino acids. The CDR3 bases are TGTGCCAGCAGCAAAAGTGGACTAGAAAAAGACAAAAACATTCAGTACTTC. Amino acids: CASSKSGLEKDKNIQYF.

The CDR3 coding sequence is TGTGCCAGCAGTGAGAGGACAGGAGCTAACACTGAAGCTTTCTTT. Amino acid sequence: CASSERTGANTEAFF. This chain joins TRBV25-1 and TRBJ1-1; 7 nucleotides match TRBD1. This CDR3 spans 15 amino acids. Germline CDR1 and CDR2: MGHDK and SYGVNS. V shed 3 bases, J shed 2 bases, and the junction held 6 bases outside the gene matches.